What follows are 29 T cell receptor beta chains derived from one specimen sequenced in a study of blood T cells in healthy people across ages. A second PCR of 7 to 11 cycles used a sample-barcoded 5' primer and a J-beta primer mix. TCRdb fed the 5' RACE reads into MiXCR, producing one record per CDR3 protein. Of more than 1,400,000 distinct CDR3 sequences in the sample, roughly 40% are singletons; the top ten hold 6.5% to 10%. Sequencing used blood. The receptors shown here come from a woman aged 18 to 35 in good health.

In its sample, this clonotype was seen a few times. This chain uses TRBV11-2 with TRBJ2-4; no reliable D call. TRBJ2-7 matches the DNA end more closely, so the J call is doubtful. CDR1 is SGHAT and CDR2 is FQNNGV in the germline V gene. The CDR3 has 13 residues. The CDR3 DNA follows: TGTGCCAGCAGCTACACCCGCTCCGCCGAGCAGTACTTC. Translated, it gives CASSYTRSAEQYF.

In its sample, this clonotype was seen many times. The chain carries TRBV4-1 and TRBJ2-2, with 12 bases aligning to TRBD2. Germline CDR1 is MGHRA and CDR2 is YSYEKL. This CDR3 is built from 16 residues. V lost 2 bases, J lost 7 bases, and 5 bases stayed unmatched. Here the CDR3 reads CASSQPTSGGLGELFF. CDR3 nucleotides: TGCGCCAGCAGCCAACCGACTAGCGGGGGCCTCGGGGAGCTGTTTTTT.

The CDR3 sequence is CSATTGGAEGYTF. The CDR3 DNA is TGCAGTGCTACTACAGGGGGCGCAGAAGGCTACACCTTC. The V gene is TRBV20-1, the J gene TRBJ1-2; 9 bases align to TRBD1. CDR3 size: 13 residues. V dropped 4 bases and J dropped 8; count of bases not matched to a gene: 8. The V gene's germline CDR1 is DFQATT and CDR2 SNEGSKA (reference sequence).

V and J are TRBV12-3 or TRBV12-4 and TRBJ2-3, with 9 bases aligning to TRBD2. V lost 3 bases, J lost 5 bases, and 3 bases stayed unmatched. The CDR3 is made up of 14 amino acids. The CDR3 DNA sequence: TGTGCCAGCAGTTTCGCGGGAGGGGTAGATACGCAGTATTTT. Its translation: CASSFAGGVDTQYF.

The sample holds a few counts of this clonotype. The chain has TRBV10-3 and TRBJ1-6, with a possible D match to TRBD1 (6 bases). The CDR3 has 13 amino acids. V dropped 5 bases and J dropped 10 bases, with 12 bases sitting between them. Germline loops: CDR1 ENHRY, CDR2 SYGVKD. Written as DNA, the CDR3 is TGTGCCATCAGTCCTGACAGGTACTCACCCCTCCACTTT. The encoded protein is CAISPDRYSPLHF.

Of note for this clonotype: The CDR3 ends on some other residue instead of the conserved phenylalanine or tryptophan, so this is likely a read error. The V and J genes are TRBV12-3 or TRBV12-4 and TRBJ2-5; D ambiguous. V was clipped by 3 bases and J by 6 bases, with 14 bases between them. The CDR3 is 14 amino acids. CDR3 DNA: TGTGCCAGCAGTTTCGGCTCAGTCCCCCAGACCCAGTACTTA. It codes for CASSFGSVPQTQYL.

The chain combines TRBV20-1 with TRBJ2-5; TRBD2 matches at 8 bases. Trimming at V came to 7 bases and at J to 7 bases, leaving 11 bases not matched to a gene. The CDR3 runs 13 residues. Per the germline V gene, CDR1 is DFQATT and CDR2 is SNEGSKA (reference sequence). In nucleotides, the CDR3 is TGCAGTGTGTCCGCGGGAGGCCACGGGACCCAGTACTTC. This sequence encodes CSVSAGGHGTQYF.

This clonotype was seen many times. The CDR3: CASSQVLGTYEQYF. The CDR3 DNA sequence: TGCGCCAGCAGCCAAGTCCTCGGGACCTACGAGCAGTACTTC. V usage is TRBV4-1 and J usage is TRBJ2-7; possible D gene TRBD2, 5 bases. CDR3 length: 14 residues. Per germline, CDR1 MGHRA and CDR2 YSYEKL. Trimming removed 1 base from V and 2 bases from J, with 9 bases in between.

The sample holds a few counts of this clonotype. The gene calls are TRBV10-3 and TRBJ2-5, with 12 positions matching TRBD2. The CDR3 consists of 16 residues. Germline V gene sequence: CDR1 ENHRY, CDR2 SYGVKD. V lost 5 bases, J lost 5 bases, and 9 bases stayed unmatched. DNA of the CDR3: TGTGCCATCAGTCCGACTAGCGGGAGTTCGGGGGAGACCCAGTACTTC. Its translation: CAISPTSGSSGETQYF.

The sample holds a few counts of this clonotype. The chain is built from TRBV30 and TRBJ1-5; tentative D call: TRBD1 (6 bases). Trimming took off 0 bases at V and 5 bases at J, with 11 bases between the two ends. Looked up from germline, CDR1 is GTSNPN and CDR2 is SVGIG (reference sequence). CDR3 length: 14 residues. CDR3 DNA sequence: TGTGCCTGGAGTGTGGGCAGGGGAGATCAGCCCCAGCATTTT. It translates to CAWSVGRGDQPQHF.

The chain links TRBV3-1 to TRBJ2-6; D is ambiguous. Germline V gene lookup returns CDR1 LGHDT and CDR2 YNNKEL (reference sequence). The CDR3 runs 14 residues. With 5 bases removed from V and 4 bases from J, the gap between germline ends came to 9 bases. The CDR3 sequence: CASSALTGANVLTF. DNA for the CDR3: TGTGCCAGCAGCGCCCTGACGGGGGCCAACGTCCTGACTTTC.

This rearrangement joins TRBV7-9 to TRBJ2-5, with 8 bases aligning to TRBD2. The CDR3 is 15 amino acids. Germline CDR1 reads SEHNR; CDR2 reads FQNEAQ (reference sequence). After removal of 4 bases from V and 11 bases from J, the junction contained 15 bases not matched to a gene. CDR3 in DNA: TGTGCCAGCAGCTCGAGCGGGAGAGGGTTCAATGAGCAGTACTTC. This gives the protein CASSSSGRGFNEQYF.

In this sample, this clonotype turned up many times. The genes are TRBV2 and TRBJ2-1, with TRBD2 matching over 10 bases. V dropped 6 bases and J dropped 2; count of bases not matched to a gene: 4. This CDR3 spans 15 amino acids. The germline gives CDR1 SNHLY, CDR2 FYNNEI. CDR3 in amino acids: CASSGGLAAYNEQFF. CDR3 in DNA: TGTGCCAGCAGCGGCGGACTAGCGGCCTACAATGAGCAGTTCTTC. Supplemented by reference TRBV2 and TRBJ2-1, the full variable domain reads EPEVTQTPSHQVTQMGQEVILRCVPISNHLYFYWYRQILGQKVEFLVSFYNNEISEKSEIFDDQFSVERPDGSNFTLKIRSTKLEDSAMYFCASSGGLAAYNEQFFGPGTRLTVL.

The chain combines TRBV6-2 or TRBV6-3 with TRBJ1-5; D remains ambiguous. V lost 5 bases, J lost 9 bases, and 11 bases lay in between. Per germline, CDR1 MNHEY and CDR2 SVGEGT. The CDR3 loop spans 12 amino acids. In nucleotides, the CDR3 is TGTGCCAGCAGTAGCGGGCTCACGCCCCAGCATTTT. Amino acid sequence: CASSSGLTPQHF.

The chain couples TRBV20-1 to TRBJ2-4; 9 bases agree with TRBD2. The CDR3 runs 13 residues. The germline CDR1 and CDR2 sequences are DFQATT and SNEGSKA (reference sequence). With 6 bases clipped from V and 6 bases from J, the junction kept 6 bases outside the gene matches. CDR3 sequence reads: CSAALAGVNIQYF. CDR3 nucleotides: TGCAGTGCCGCGTTAGCGGGAGTAAACATTCAGTACTTC.

V gene TRBV7-8 combines with J gene TRBJ1-5; D is ambiguous. This CDR3 spans 13 amino acids. Deletions cut 7 bases from V and 0 bases from J, with 7 bases between. Germline CDR1 and CDR2: SGHVS and FQNEAQ. CDR3 nucleotide sequence: TGTGCCAGCACGAGGGCTAGCAATCAGCCCCAGCATTTT. The encoded protein is CASTRASNQPQHF.

V and J are TRBV12-3 or TRBV12-4 and TRBJ2-1; possible D gene TRBD1, 6 bases. The CDR3 length is 12 residues. Deletions cut 4 bases from V and 9 bases from J, with 10 bases between. The CDR3 loop is CASSYRGGEQFF. The CDR3 DNA reads TGTGCCAGCAGTTATAGAGGGGGTGAGCAGTTCTTC.

This clonotype has a handful of counts. V is TRBV6-5 and J is TRBJ2-2; the D gene is possibly TRBD1 (6 bases). CDR3 length equals 14 residues. The germline V and J ends were trimmed by 3 bases and 4 bases, with 9 bases remaining between them. In germline, CDR1 is MNHEY, CDR2 SVGAGI. CDR3 bases: TGTGCCAGCAGTTATTCAGGGGCCACCGGGGAGCTGTTTTTT. This codes for CASSYSGATGELFF.

The chain links TRBV29-1 to TRBJ1-2, with D uncertain. The CDR3 has 13 residues. V was cut by 6 bases and J by 4 bases, with 15 bases left in between. Germline CDR1 and CDR2: SQVTM and ANQGSEA. The DNA of the CDR3 is TGCAGCGTCTCAGGTTACACAGCCTATGGCTACACCTTC. It codes for CSVSGYTAYGYTF.

This clonotype was observed a handful of times. The gene calls are TRBV12-3 or TRBV12-4 and TRBJ2-1; D is undetermined. This CDR3 region has 14 residues. V shed 7 bases and J shed 5 bases, with 15 bases lying between them. CDR3 bases: TGTGCCAGCACCCCTAAAATCCCCAACAATGAGCAGTTCTTC. Amino acids: CASTPKIPNNEQFF.

This chain joins TRBV20-1 and TRBJ2-7, with D hard to call. Trimming removed 3 bases at V and 0 bases at J, with 9 bases between. The CDR3 contains 13 residues. Germline CDR1 reads DFQATT; CDR2 reads SNEGSKA (reference sequence). CDR3 sequence: CSARTFSSYEQYF. The DNA of the CDR3 is TGCAGTGCTAGGACTTTCAGCTCCTACGAGCAGTACTTC.

This clonotype was seen ten or more times. The chain carries TRBV7-9 and TRBJ2-7; TRBD1 aligns across 9 bases. CDR1 and CDR2 (germline): SEHNR, FQNEAQ (reference sequence). V was clipped by 6 bases and J by 0 bases; unmatched bases: 6. The length of the CDR3 is 15 residues. CDR3 amino acids: CASRETGGASYEQYF. CDR3 coding DNA: TGTGCCAGCAGGGAGACAGGGGGAGCCTCCTACGAGCAGTACTTC.

By share, this clonotype ranks as medium-sized. This chain joins TRBV7-3 and TRBJ2-5; 9 bases match TRBD2. J gave up 5 bases and V 6 bases, and 10 bases lay outside the gene matches. CDR1 SGHTA and CDR2 FQGTGA come from the germline V gene. The CDR3 spans 15 residues. The CDR3 sequence is CASRDSGLAGETQYF. The CDR3, as DNA: TGTGCCAGCAGGGATTCGGGACTAGCAGGGGAGACCCAGTACTTC.

This clonotype was found many times. The V gene is TRBV6-5, the J gene TRBJ1-4; a weak D match, TRBD1 (6 bases). Trimming removed 2 bases from V and 8 bases from J, with 12 bases in between. CDR3 length: 14 residues. The germline CDR1 and CDR2 sequences are MNHEY and SVGAGI. The CDR3 DNA reads as TGTGCCAGCAGTTACGCGGTACAGGGCGAAAAACTGTTTTTT. Its translation: CASSYAVQGEKLFF.

This clonotype appeared a few times. The chain recombines TRBV7-2 with TRBJ2-7; 13 bases align to TRBD2. Germline CDR1 reads SGHTA; CDR2 reads FQGNSA. CDR3 length equals 14 residues. The trim removed 4 bases at V and 7 bases at J, leaving 4 bases unmatched. DNA for the CDR3: TGTGCCAGCAGCTCGGGACTAGCGGGAAGGGAGCAGTACTTC. Encoded protein: CASSSGLAGREQYF.

The rearrangement links TRBV5-1 to TRBJ2-3; maybe TRBD1 (5 bases). The germline V gene has CDR1 SGHRS and CDR2 YFSETQ. The CDR3 extends over 12 amino acids. V shed 5 bases and J shed 5 bases, with 9 bases lying between them. In nucleotides, the CDR3 is TGCGCCAGCAGGGGGCCTCAAGATACGCAGTATTTT. Translating it yields CASRGPQDTQYF.

The chain is built from TRBV7-2 and TRBJ1-6, with D possibly matching TRBD1 (5 bases). Germline loops: CDR1 SGHTA, CDR2 FQGNSA. Trimming stripped 7 bases from V and 7 bases from J, with 23 bases between. CDR3 length: 17 residues. DNA for the CDR3: TGTGCCAGCAAGGACCGGGACCTTAGTGTCCGGAATTCACCCCTCCACTTT. This codes for CASKDRDLSVRNSPLHF.

This chain connects TRBV29-1 to TRBJ2-3; 7 nucleotides align to TRBD1. Germline trimming cut 5 bases from V and 0 bases from J; bases unmatched to any gene: 5. The germline V gene has CDR1 SQVTM and CDR2 ANQGSEA. The CDR3 is made up of 14 amino acids. The CDR3 spells CSVSGTASTDTQYF. CDR3 in DNA: TGCAGCGTTTCCGGGACAGCTAGCACAGATACGCAGTATTTT.

The table lists this clonotype with a few counts. The chain is built from TRBV4-1 and TRBJ2-6, with a tentative D call TRBD1 (5 bases). There are 19 residues in the CDR3. The germline CDR1 and CDR2 sequences are MGHRA and YSYEKL. V lost 1 base to trimming and J lost 2 bases, with 18 bases between them. CDR3 sequence: CASSQVSEAGLPGANVLTF. As DNA, the CDR3 is TGCGCCAGCAGCCAAGTGTCAGAGGCAGGGCTTCCTGGGGCCAACGTCCTGACTTTC.